This note documents a single TCR beta chain sequence. Its antigen is still unknown. The authors incorporated unique molecular identifiers into the TCR beta cDNA libraries. Input amounts of roughly 0.85 to 10 million T cells were used. These gave about 500,000 cDNA molecules, so each molecule approximated one T cell. MiXCR, applied by TCRdb to the PCR reads, yields one record per CDR3 protein. The repertoire holds roughly 410,000 distinct CDR3 sequences, with roughly 36% as singletons. The data belong to a study of post-analysis software for immune sequencing data. CDR1 SGHTA and CDR2 FQGTGA come from the germline V gene. This CDR3 has 16 residues. The V gene lost 5 bases and the J gene lost 1 base, with 14 bases spanning the gap. Study-wide results and caveats: Compared with controls, patients showed significantly lower normalized Chao1 diversity. Comparison of patients with controls showed roughly five TRBV segments more frequent in patients, TRBV5-6, TRBV5-1 and TRBV20-1 among them. Samples sharing a preparation batch grouped tightly together when assessed by F measure.

This sequence originates from a girl under 18 with multiple sclerosis. Sequenced: blood. The genes are TRBV7-3 and TRBJ2-2, with D maybe TRBD2 (5 bases). CDR3 nucleotides: TGTGCCAGCAGCCCGCGGGCAGCGCAGAACACCGGGGAGCTGTTTTTT. Its translation is CASSPRAAQNTGELFF. The full variable domain, rest sourced from reference TRBV7-3 and TRBJ2-2, is GAGVSQTPSNKVTEKGKYVELRCDPISGHTALYWYRQSLGQGPEFLIYFQGTGAADDSGLPNDRFFAVRPEGSVSTLKIQRTERGDSAVYLCASSPRAAQNTGELFFGEGSRLTVL.